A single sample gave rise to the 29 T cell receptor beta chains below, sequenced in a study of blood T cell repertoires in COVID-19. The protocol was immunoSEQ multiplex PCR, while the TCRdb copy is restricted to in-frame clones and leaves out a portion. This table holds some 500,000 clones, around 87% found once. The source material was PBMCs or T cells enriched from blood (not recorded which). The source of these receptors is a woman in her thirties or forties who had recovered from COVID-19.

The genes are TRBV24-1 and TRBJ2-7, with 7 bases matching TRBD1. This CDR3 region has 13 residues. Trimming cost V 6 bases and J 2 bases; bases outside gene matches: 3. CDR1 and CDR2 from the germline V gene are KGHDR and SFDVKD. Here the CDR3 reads CATSRDSPYEQYF. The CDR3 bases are TGTGCCACCAGTCGGGACAGTCCCTACGAGCAGTACTTC.

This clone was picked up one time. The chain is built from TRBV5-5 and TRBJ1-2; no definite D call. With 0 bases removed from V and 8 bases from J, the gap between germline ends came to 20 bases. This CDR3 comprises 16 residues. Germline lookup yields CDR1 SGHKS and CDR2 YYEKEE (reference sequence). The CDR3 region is CASSLGLEYLLWGYTF. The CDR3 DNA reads TGTGCCAGCAGCTTGGGTCTTGAGTATTTGCTATGGGGCTACACCTTC.

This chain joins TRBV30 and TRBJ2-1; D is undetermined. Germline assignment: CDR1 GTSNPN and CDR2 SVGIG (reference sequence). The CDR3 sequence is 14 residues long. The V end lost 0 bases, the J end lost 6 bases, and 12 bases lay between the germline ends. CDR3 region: CAWSVYRGINEQFF. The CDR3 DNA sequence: TGTGCCTGGAGTGTATACCGAGGAATCAATGAGCAGTTCTTC. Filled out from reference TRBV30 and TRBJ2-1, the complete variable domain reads SQTIHQWPATLVQPVGSPLSLECTVEGTSNPNLYWYRQAAGRGLQLLFYSVGIGQISSEVPQNLSASRPQDRQFILSSKKLLLSDSGFYLCAWSVYRGINEQFFGPGTRLTVL.

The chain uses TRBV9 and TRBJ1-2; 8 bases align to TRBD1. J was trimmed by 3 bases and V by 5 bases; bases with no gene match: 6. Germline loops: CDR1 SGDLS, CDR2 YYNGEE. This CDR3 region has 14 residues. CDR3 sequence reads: CASSGTGEYYGYTF. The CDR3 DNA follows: TGTGCCAGCAGTGGGACAGGAGAGTACTATGGCTACACCTTC.

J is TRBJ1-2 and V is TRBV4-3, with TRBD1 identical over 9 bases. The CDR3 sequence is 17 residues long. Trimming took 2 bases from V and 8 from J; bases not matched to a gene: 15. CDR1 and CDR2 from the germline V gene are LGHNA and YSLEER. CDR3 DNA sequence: TGCGCCAGCAGCCAATCTCCGGGACAGGGAAATGGTGAGGGCTACACCTTC. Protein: CASSQSPGQGNGEGYTF.

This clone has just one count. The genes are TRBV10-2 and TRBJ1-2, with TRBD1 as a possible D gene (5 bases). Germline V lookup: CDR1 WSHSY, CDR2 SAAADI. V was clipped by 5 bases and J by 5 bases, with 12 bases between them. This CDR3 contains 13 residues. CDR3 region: CASSFDSLYGYTF. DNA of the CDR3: TGCGCCAGCAGTTTCGACAGCCTATATGGCTACACCTTC.

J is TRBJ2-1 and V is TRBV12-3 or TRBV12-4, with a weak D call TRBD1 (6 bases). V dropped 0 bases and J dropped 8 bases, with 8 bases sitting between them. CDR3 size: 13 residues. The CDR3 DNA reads TGTGCCAGCAGTTTAGCCAGGGGATATGAGCAGTTCTTC. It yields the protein CASSLARGYEQFF.

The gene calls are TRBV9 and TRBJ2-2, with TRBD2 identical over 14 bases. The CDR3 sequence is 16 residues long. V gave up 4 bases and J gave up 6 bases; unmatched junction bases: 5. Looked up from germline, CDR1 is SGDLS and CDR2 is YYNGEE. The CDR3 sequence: CASSPGLAGVAGELFF. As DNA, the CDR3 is TGTGCCAGCAGCCCGGGACTAGCGGGAGTGGCCGGGGAGCTGTTTTTT.

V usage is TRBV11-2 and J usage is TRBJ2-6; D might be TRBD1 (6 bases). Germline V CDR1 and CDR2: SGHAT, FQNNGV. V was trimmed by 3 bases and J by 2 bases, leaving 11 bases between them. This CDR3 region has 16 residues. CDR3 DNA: TGTGCCAGCAGCTTGAACAGGGTAGCTGGGGCCAACGTCCTGACTTTC. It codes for CASSLNRVAGANVLTF.

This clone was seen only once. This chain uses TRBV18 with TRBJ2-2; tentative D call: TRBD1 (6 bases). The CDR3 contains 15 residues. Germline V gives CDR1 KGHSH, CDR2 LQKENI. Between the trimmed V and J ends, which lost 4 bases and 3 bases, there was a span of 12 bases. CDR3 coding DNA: TGTGCCAGCTCACATACAGGGTACGACACCGGGGAGCTGTTTTTT. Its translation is CASSHTGYDTGELFF. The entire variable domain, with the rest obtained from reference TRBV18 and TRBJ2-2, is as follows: NAGVMQNPRHLVRRRGQEARLRCSPMKGHSHVYWYRQLPEEGLKFMVYLQKENIIDESGMPKERFSAEFPKEGPSILRIQQVVRGDSAAYFCASSHTGYDTGELFFGEGSRLTVL.

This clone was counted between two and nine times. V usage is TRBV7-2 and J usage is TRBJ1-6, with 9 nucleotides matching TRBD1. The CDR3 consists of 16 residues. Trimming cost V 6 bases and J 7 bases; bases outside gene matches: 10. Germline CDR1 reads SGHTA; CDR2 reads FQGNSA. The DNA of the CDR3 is TGTGCCAGCAGGTGGGGACAGGGCGCGGTGAATTCACCCCTCCACTTT. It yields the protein CASRWGQGAVNSPLHF.

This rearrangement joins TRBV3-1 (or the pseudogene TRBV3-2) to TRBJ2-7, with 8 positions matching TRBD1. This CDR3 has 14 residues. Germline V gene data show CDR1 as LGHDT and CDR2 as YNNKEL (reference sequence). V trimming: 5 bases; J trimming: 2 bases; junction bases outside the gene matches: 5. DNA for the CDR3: TGTGCCAGCAGCTCGAGGACAGGGACCTACGAGCAGTACTTC. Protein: CASSSRTGTYEQYF.

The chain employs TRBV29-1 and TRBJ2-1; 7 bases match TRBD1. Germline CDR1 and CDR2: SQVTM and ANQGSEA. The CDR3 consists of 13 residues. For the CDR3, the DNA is TGCAGTCACGACAGGGTGGCCTACAATGAGCAGTTCTTC. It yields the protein CSHDRVAYNEQFF.

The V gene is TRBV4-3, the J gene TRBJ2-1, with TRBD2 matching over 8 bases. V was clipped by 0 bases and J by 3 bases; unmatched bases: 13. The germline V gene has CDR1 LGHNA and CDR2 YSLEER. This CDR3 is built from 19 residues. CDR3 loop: CASSQEKRSLREVYNEQFF. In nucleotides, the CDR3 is TGCGCCAGCAGCCAAGAGAAGCGATCGTTGCGGGAGGTCTACAATGAGCAGTTCTTC.

The CDR3 nucleotides read TGTGCCAGCAGCGAGGGAGCGGGAGAGGTGCAGTACTTC. Translating gives CASSEGAGEVQYF. This rearrangement joins TRBV9 to TRBJ2-7, with 8 positions matching TRBD2. The V segment lost 3 bases and the J segment 9 bases; nucleotides outside the gene matches: 8. The germline gives CDR1 SGDLS, CDR2 YYNGEE. The CDR3 is made up of 13 amino acids.

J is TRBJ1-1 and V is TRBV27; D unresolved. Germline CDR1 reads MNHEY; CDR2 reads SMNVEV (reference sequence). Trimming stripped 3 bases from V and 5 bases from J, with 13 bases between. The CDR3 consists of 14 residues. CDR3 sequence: CASSFSVTATEAFF. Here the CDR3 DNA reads TGTGCCAGCAGTTTTAGCGTTACAGCTACTGAAGCTTTCTTT.

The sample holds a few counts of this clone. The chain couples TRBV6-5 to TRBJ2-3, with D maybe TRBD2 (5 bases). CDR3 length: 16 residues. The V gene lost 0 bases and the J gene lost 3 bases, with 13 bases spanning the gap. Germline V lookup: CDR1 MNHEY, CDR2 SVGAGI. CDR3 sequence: CASSYSGAARTDTQYF. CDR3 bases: TGTGCCAGCAGTTACTCGGGAGCCGCTAGGACAGATACGCAGTATTTT.

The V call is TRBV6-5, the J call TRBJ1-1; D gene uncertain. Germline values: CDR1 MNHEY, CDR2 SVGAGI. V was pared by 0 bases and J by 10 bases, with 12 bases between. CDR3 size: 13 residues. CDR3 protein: CASSYSPQTGAFF. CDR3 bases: TGTGCCAGCAGTTACTCTCCCCAGACGGGAGCTTTCTTT.

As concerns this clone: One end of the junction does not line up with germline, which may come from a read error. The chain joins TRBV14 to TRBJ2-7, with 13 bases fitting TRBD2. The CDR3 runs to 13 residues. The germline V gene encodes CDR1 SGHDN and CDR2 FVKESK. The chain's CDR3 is CASSQDSTSGGFF. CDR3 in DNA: TGTGCCAGCAGCCAAGATTCGACTAGCGGGGGGTTTTTC.

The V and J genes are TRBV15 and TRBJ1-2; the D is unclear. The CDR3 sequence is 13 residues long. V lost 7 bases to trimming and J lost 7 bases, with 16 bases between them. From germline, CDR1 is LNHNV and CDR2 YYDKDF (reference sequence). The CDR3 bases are TGTGCCACCAAAGGAGGGAGTCCCTTTGGCTACACCTTC. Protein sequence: CATKGGSPFGYTF.

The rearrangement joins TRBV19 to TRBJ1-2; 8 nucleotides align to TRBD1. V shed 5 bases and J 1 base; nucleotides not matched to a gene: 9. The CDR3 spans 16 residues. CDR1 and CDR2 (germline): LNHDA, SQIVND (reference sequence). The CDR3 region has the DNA TGTGCCAGTAGTCCAGAGGACAGGGAATATAACTATGGCTACACCTTC. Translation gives CASSPEDREYNYGYTF.

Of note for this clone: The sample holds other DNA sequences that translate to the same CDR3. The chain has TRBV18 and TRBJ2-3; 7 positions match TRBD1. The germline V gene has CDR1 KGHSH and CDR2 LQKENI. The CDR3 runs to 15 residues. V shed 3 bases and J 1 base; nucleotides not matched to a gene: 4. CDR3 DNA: TGTGCCAGCTCACCCCCCGGACAGGGCACAGATACGCAGTATTTT. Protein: CASSPPGQGTDTQYF.

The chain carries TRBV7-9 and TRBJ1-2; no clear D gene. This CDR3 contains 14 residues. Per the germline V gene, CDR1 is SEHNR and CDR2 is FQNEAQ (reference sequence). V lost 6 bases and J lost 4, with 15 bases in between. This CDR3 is CASSRTGRSYGYTF. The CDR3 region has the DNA TGTGCCAGCAGTCGGACTGGGAGAAGCTATGGCTACACCTTC.

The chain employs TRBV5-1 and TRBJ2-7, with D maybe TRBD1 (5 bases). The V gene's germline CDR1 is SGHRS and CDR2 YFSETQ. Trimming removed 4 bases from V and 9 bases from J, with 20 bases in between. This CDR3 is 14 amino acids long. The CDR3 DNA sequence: TGCGCCAGCAGCCCTACCCAAGGCCCGCAGGGGCAGTACTTC. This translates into CASSPTQGPQGQYF.

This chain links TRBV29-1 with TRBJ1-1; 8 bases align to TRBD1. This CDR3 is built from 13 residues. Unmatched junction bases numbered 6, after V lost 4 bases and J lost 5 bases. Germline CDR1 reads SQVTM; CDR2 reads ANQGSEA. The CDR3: CSVALQGGTEAFF. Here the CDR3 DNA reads TGCAGCGTTGCCTTACAGGGGGGGACTGAAGCTTTCTTT.

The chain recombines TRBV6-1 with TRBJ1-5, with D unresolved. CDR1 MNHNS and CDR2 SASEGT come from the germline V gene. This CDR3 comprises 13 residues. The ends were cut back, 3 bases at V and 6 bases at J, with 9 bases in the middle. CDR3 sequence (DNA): TGTGCCAGCAGTGACGTCGGGGTTCAGCCCCAGCATTTT. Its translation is CASSDVGVQPQHF.

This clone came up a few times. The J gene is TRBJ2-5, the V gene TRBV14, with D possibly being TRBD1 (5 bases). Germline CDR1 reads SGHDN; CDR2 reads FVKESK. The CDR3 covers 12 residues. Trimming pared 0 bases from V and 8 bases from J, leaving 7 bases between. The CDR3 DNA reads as TGTGCCAGCAGCCAAGATTGGACAACCCAGTACTTC. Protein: CASSQDWTTQYF.

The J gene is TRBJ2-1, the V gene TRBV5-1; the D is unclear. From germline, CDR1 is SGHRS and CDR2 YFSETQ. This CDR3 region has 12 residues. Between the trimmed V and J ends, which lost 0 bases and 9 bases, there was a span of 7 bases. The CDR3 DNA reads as TGCGCCAGCAGCTTGGCCCAGTTTGAGCAGTTCTTC. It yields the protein CASSLAQFEQFF.

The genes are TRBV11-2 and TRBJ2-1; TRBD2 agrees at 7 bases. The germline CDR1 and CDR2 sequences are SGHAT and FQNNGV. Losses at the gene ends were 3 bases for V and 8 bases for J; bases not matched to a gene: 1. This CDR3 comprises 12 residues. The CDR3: CASSLGGHEQFF. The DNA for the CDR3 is TGTGCCAGCAGCTTGGGAGGGCATGAGCAGTTCTTC.